Below are 31 T cell receptor beta chains sequenced from a single sample in a study of T cells in pancreatic ductal adenocarcinoma. The selected patients with pancreatic ductal adenocarcinoma had surgery but no neoadjuvant therapy. Profiling relied on immunoSEQ multiplex PCR, and the TCRdb table lists in-frame clones only, not all of them. The data contain 30,000 or so clones, approximately 92% of them singletons. Source material: PBMCs. These receptors were obtained from a human donor with pancreatic ductal adenocarcinoma.

This rearrangement joins TRBV7-9 to TRBJ2-1; 13 nucleotides match TRBD2. Trimming took 3 bases from V and 15 from J; bases not matched to a gene: 11. CDR3 length: 15 amino acids. Germline assignment: CDR1 SEHNR and CDR2 FQNEAQ (reference sequence). CDR3 sequence (DNA): TGTGCCAGCAGCTTTGGGACTAGCGGGACGGAATTGTGGTTCTTC. Residues: CASSFGTSGTELWFF.

The chain combines TRBV4-1 with TRBJ2-1; weak D call: TRBD2 (5 bases). V was clipped by 4 bases and J by 2 bases, with 15 bases between them. The CDR3 is made up of 16 amino acids. Germline assignment: CDR1 MGHRA and CDR2 YSYEKL. The CDR3 DNA reads TGCGCCAGCAGCCTACGGACTGCCCCGCCCTACAATGAGCAGTTCTTC. This encodes CASSLRTAPPYNEQFF.

A single count supports this clone. In DNA, the CDR3 is TGCGCCAGCAGCCTGGGACAGGGGGCTTCTGAAGCTTTCTTT. This codes for CASSLGQGASEAFF. The chain employs TRBV5-1 and TRBJ1-1, with 12 nucleotides matching TRBD1. The germline CDR1 and CDR2 sequences are SGHRS and YFSETQ. The CDR3 has 14 residues. J lost 6 bases, V lost 4 bases, and 4 bases had no gene match.

V gene TRBV20-1 combines with J gene TRBJ1-1; unclear D gene. V dropped 0 bases and J dropped 11 bases, with 10 bases sitting between them. From germline, CDR1 is DFQATT and CDR2 SNEGSKA (reference sequence). The CDR3 has 11 residues. CDR3 bases: TGCAGTGCTAGAGATATAAAGGAGGCTTTCTTT. Residues: CSARDIKEAFF.

The chain combines TRBV5-6 with TRBJ2-5, with TRBD1 matching 10 bases. The germline V gene has CDR1 SGHDT and CDR2 YYEEEE. The CDR3 spans 15 residues. After removal of 4 bases from V and 4 bases from J, the junction contained 7 bases not matched to a gene. This CDR3 is CASSQRQGARETQYF. For the CDR3, the DNA is TGTGCCAGCAGCCAAAGACAGGGGGCGAGAGAGACCCAGTACTTC.

Comment on this clone: Additional DNA sequences in this sample encode the identical CDR3. The chain uses TRBV27 and TRBJ1-4; no clear D gene. The CDR3 extends over 13 amino acids. V dropped 6 bases and J dropped 4 bases, with 9 bases sitting between them. The germline V gene has CDR1 MNHEY and CDR2 SMNVEV (reference sequence). The CDR3 spells CASRGQFNEKLFF. DNA for the CDR3: TGTGCCAGCAGAGGCCAATTTAATGAAAAACTGTTTTTT.

The CDR3 loop is CASSLSGSGAYEQYF. CDR3 in DNA: TGTGCCAGCAGTTTATCAGGGAGCGGGGCCTACGAGCAGTACTTC. The gene calls are TRBV27 and TRBJ2-7; TRBD2 aligns across 7 bases. The CDR3 contains 15 residues. J gave up 2 bases and V 0 bases, and 4 bases lay outside the gene matches. The germline V gene encodes CDR1 MNHEY and CDR2 SMNVEV (reference sequence).

This clone was picked up one time. The genes are TRBV4-1 and TRBJ2-5; D may be TRBD1 (6 bases). Trimming shortened V by 1 base and J by 5 bases, and 17 bases separated the two germline ends. Germline CDR1 is MGHRA and CDR2 is YSYEKL. The CDR3 extends over 16 amino acids. The CDR3 sequence: CASSQGRQVQRETQYF. CDR3 nucleotide sequence: TGCGCCAGCAGCCAAGGGAGACAGGTTCAGAGGGAGACCCAGTACTTC.

This chain links TRBV7-3 with TRBJ2-3, with D maybe TRBD2 (5 bases). The CDR3 runs 12 residues. The V end lost 5 bases, the J end lost 6 bases, and 9 bases lay between the germline ends. CDR1 is SGHTA and CDR2 is FQGTGA in the germline V gene. The CDR3 DNA follows: TGTGCCAGCAGCCGGCCGGGGGATACGCAGTATTTT. Amino acid sequence: CASSRPGDTQYF.

V gene TRBV7-9 combines with J gene TRBJ1-3; D is possibly TRBD1 (6 bases). With 3 bases removed from V and 0 bases from J, the gap between germline ends came to 18 bases. This CDR3 contains 18 residues. Germline-derived CDR1 and CDR2 are SEHNR and FQNEAQ (reference sequence). The CDR3 sequence is CASSFRGSLIPSGNTIYF. The DNA for the CDR3 is TGTGCCAGCAGCTTCAGGGGATCACTTATCCCCTCTGGAAACACCATATATTTT.

The chain has TRBV5-1 and TRBJ2-3; TRBD2 aligns across 13 bases. The germline V gene encodes CDR1 SGHRS and CDR2 YFSETQ. The CDR3 loop spans 16 amino acids. Losses at the gene ends were 4 bases for V and 1 base for J; bases not matched to a gene: 3. The CDR3 DNA reads TGCGCCAGCAGCATTGGACTAGCGGGAGGCACAGATACGCAGTATTTT. It specifies CASSIGLAGGTDTQYF. Full variable domain (missing parts from reference TRBV5-1 and TRBJ2-3): KAGVTQTPRYLIKTRGQQVTLSCSPISGHRSVSWYQQTPGQGLQFLFEYFSETQRNKGNFPGRFSGRQFSNSRSEMNVSTLELGDSALYLCASSIGLAGGTDTQYFGPGTRLTVL.

This rearrangement joins TRBV19 to TRBJ2-1; 13 bases are shared with TRBD2. The CDR3 is 20 amino acids. The junction had 16 bases not matched to a gene; V was cut back by 2 bases and J by 6 bases. Germline CDR1 LNHDA, CDR2 SQIVND (reference sequence). The CDR3 region has the DNA TGTGCCAGTAGTATATCCGGACTAGCGGGAGATGGGCTCTTGCTCAATGAGCAGTTCTTC. Amino acids: CASSISGLAGDGLLLNEQFF.

Here the CDR3 reads CASSPRDRQETQYF. The CDR3 DNA reads TGTGCCAGCAGTCCCCGGGACAGGCAAGAGACCCAGTACTTC. This chain joins TRBV27 and TRBJ2-5, with 8 bases lining up with TRBD1. V was pared by 5 bases and J by 2 bases, with 4 bases of the junction left unmatched. CDR3 length: 14 residues. CDR1 and CDR2 from the germline V gene are MNHEY and SMNVEV (reference sequence).

This rearrangement joins TRBV19 to TRBJ2-1, with D perhaps TRBD1 (5 bases). Per the germline V gene, CDR1 is LNHDA and CDR2 is SQIVND (reference sequence). Trimming removed 2 bases at V and 6 bases at J, with 8 bases between. There are 13 residues in the CDR3. The chain's CDR3 is CASSISTVNEQFF. CDR3 coding DNA: TGTGCCAGTAGTATATCGACAGTCAATGAGCAGTTCTTC.

The V call is TRBV14, the J call TRBJ2-5; tentatively, D is TRBD1 (6 bases). CDR1 and CDR2 (germline): SGHDN, FVKESK. The CDR3 consists of 15 residues. V dropped 1 base and J dropped 6 bases, with 15 bases sitting between them. CDR3 in amino acids: CASSQGRVGGKTQYF. DNA for the CDR3: TGTGCCAGCAGCCAAGGCAGGGTAGGGGGAAAGACCCAGTACTTC.

This chain joins TRBV28 and TRBJ1-4; TRBD1 matches 8 bases. The V segment lost 6 bases and the J segment 3 bases; nucleotides outside the gene matches: 9. Germline V lookup: CDR1 MDHEN, CDR2 SYDVKM. This CDR3 comprises 16 residues. The CDR3: CASSELQGAPNEKLFF. CDR3 bases: TGTGCCAGCAGCGAACTCCAGGGGGCACCTAATGAAAAACTGTTTTTT.

V gene TRBV28 combines with J gene TRBJ1-2; D perhaps matches TRBD1 (6 bases). Germline loops: CDR1 MDHEN, CDR2 SYDVKM. V shed 6 bases and J shed 4 bases, with 12 bases lying between them. The CDR3 contains 13 residues. CDR3 residues: CASRQQGGYGYTF. The CDR3 nucleotides read TGTGCCAGCAGGCAACAGGGTGGCTATGGCTACACCTTC.

This chain uses TRBV19 with TRBJ2-3, with 8 bases lining up with TRBD1. CDR1 is LNHDA, CDR2 SQIVND, per germline (reference sequence). CDR3 size: 15 residues. The trim removed 4 bases at V and 3 bases at J, leaving 6 bases unmatched. The CDR3 DNA follows: TGTGCCAGTAGTACCCGGACAGGGACGACAGATACGCAGTATTTT. This gives the protein CASSTRTGTTDTQYF.

V and J are TRBV11-1 and TRBJ1-1, with TRBD1 as a possible D gene (6 bases). Germline CDR1 SGHAT, CDR2 FQDESV (reference sequence). The CDR3 has 16 residues. The ends were cut back, 3 bases at V and 0 bases at J, with 14 bases in the middle. Here the CDR3 reads CASSLPQGSMNTEAFF. CDR3 sequence (DNA): TGTGCCAGCAGCTTGCCACAGGGAAGCATGAACACTGAAGCTTTCTTT.

V is TRBV6-5 and J is TRBJ2-1; D remains ambiguous. The CDR3 runs to 16 residues. Germline assignment: CDR1 MNHEY and CDR2 SVGAGI. Trimming removed 0 bases at V and 5 bases at J, with 14 bases between. CDR3 amino acids: CASSYSRRVGHNEQFF. As DNA, the CDR3 is TGTGCCAGCAGTTACTCGCGTAGGGTCGGTCACAATGAGCAGTTCTTC.

The CDR3 protein is CASSLTSGRTDTQYF. CDR3 coding DNA: TGTGCCAGCAGCCTCACTAGCGGACGCACAGATACGCAGTATTTT. This sequence joins TRBV7-9 and TRBJ2-3; 8 bases agree with TRBD2. Germline V gene lookup returns CDR1 SEHNR and CDR2 FQNEAQ (reference sequence). This CDR3 comprises 15 residues. The J segment lost 1 base and the V segment lost 5 bases, leaving 5 bases of the junction unmatched.

This clone has just one count. V gene TRBV2 combines with J gene TRBJ1-1, with D possibly TRBD1 on 6 matching bases. This CDR3 has 13 residues. Looked up from germline, CDR1 is SNHLY and CDR2 is FYNNEI. Trimming shortened V by 6 bases and J by 8 bases, and 16 bases separated the two germline ends. The CDR3 DNA is TGTGCCAGCAGCGTCTTTCAGGGGCAGGAAGCTTTCTTT. Translation gives CASSVFQGQEAFF.

This chain joins TRBV18 and TRBJ2-7; 14 nucleotides align to TRBD2. V shed 2 bases, J shed 6 bases, and the junction held 6 bases outside the gene matches. Per germline, CDR1 KGHSH and CDR2 LQKENI. There are 16 residues in the CDR3. CDR3 sequence (DNA): TGTGCCAGCTCACCAAGACTAGCGGGAGGGACTCGCGAGCAGTACTTC. Translating it yields CASSPRLAGGTREQYF.

Regarding this clone: The identical CDR3 is also encoded by other nucleotide sequences in the sample. The V gene is TRBV29-1, the J gene TRBJ2-3; D gene ambiguous. The V gene lost 2 bases and the J gene lost 4 bases, with 4 bases spanning the gap. Germline CDR1 SQVTM, CDR2 ANQGSEA. This CDR3 region has 11 residues. The CDR3 DNA follows: TGCAGCGTTGAAAAAGCAGATACGCAGTATTTT. Amino acids: CSVEKADTQYF.

The chain has TRBV7-9 and TRBJ1-3; no clear D gene. The CDR3 has 16 amino acids. From germline, CDR1 is SEHNR and CDR2 FQNEAQ (reference sequence). V was pared by 1 base and J by 8 bases, with 18 bases between. DNA for the CDR3: TGTGCCAGCAGCTTAGGGTGGGCCCCGAATTCGGACACCATATATTTT. Encoded protein: CASSLGWAPNSDTIYF. The full variable domain, completed using reference TRBV7-9 and TRBJ1-3, is DTGVSQNPRHKITKRGQNVTFRCDPISEHNRLYWYRQTLGQGPEFLTYFQNEAQLEKSRLLSDRFSAERPKGSFSTLEIQRTEQGDSAMYLCASSLGWAPNSDTIYFGEGSWLTVV.

The chain has TRBV4-1 and TRBJ1-2; D remains unclear. Germline CDR1 and CDR2: MGHRA and YSYEKL. V was trimmed by 0 bases and J by 9 bases, leaving 11 bases between them. The CDR3 sequence is 13 residues long. For the CDR3, the DNA is TGCGCCAGCAGCCAAGAAGTCTCGGTTAGCTACACCTTC. This sequence encodes CASSQEVSVSYTF.

This clone was seen a single time. V and J are TRBV28 and TRBJ2-1; 7 bases align to TRBD2. Germline V gene sequence: CDR1 MDHEN, CDR2 SYDVKM. V lost 2 bases, J lost 7 bases, and 5 bases stayed unmatched. This CDR3 has 14 residues. The CDR3, as DNA: TGTGCCAGCAGTTTAAGCGGGATCTGGAATGAGCAGTTCTTC. Translation: CASSLSGIWNEQFF. Using reference TRBV28 and TRBJ2-1 for the parts outside the CDR3, the full variable domain is DVKVTQSSRYLVKRTGEKVFLECVQDMDHENMFWYRQDPGLGLRLIYFSYDVKMKEKGDIPEGYSVSREKKERFSLILESASTNQTSMYLCASSLSGIWNEQFFGPGTRLTVL.

This chain joins TRBV20-1 and TRBJ2-1; D not certain. CDR1 and CDR2 from the germline V gene are DFQATT and SNEGSKA (reference sequence). The CDR3 consists of 11 residues. The CDR3 region has the DNA TGCATAAAAAAGCCCTACAATGAGCAGTTCTTC. Its translation: CIKKPYNEQFF.

V is TRBV28 and J is TRBJ1-5; TRBD1 aligns across 7 bases. V trimming: 10 bases; J trimming: 1 base; junction bases outside the gene matches: 7. The CDR3 has 14 amino acids. Germline CDR1 is MDHEN and CDR2 is SYDVKM. CDR3 residues: CATLDRLSNQPQHF. CDR3 nucleotide sequence: TGTGCCACCTTGGACAGGTTAAGCAATCAGCCCCAGCATTTT.

This chain uses TRBV29-1 with TRBJ2-3, with D perhaps given as TRBD1 or TRBD2 (5 bases each). The CDR3 runs 14 residues. V was pared by 0 bases and J by 0 bases, with 7 bases between. Looked up from germline, CDR1 is SQVTM and CDR2 is ANQGSEA. This CDR3 is CSVEEGDSTDTQYF. In nucleotides, the CDR3 is TGCAGCGTTGAAGAGGGGGACAGCACAGATACGCAGTATTTT.

The chain links TRBV7-3 to TRBJ2-5; 8 bases align to TRBD2. Germline CDR1 reads SGHTA; CDR2 reads FQGTGA. The CDR3 loop spans 15 amino acids. The V gene end was trimmed by 5 bases and the J gene end by 5 bases; junction bases not matched to a gene: 10. CDR3 DNA: TGTGCCAGCAGCGCATTAGCGGGACGGGGTGAGACCCAGTACTTC. Translated: CASSALAGRGETQYF.